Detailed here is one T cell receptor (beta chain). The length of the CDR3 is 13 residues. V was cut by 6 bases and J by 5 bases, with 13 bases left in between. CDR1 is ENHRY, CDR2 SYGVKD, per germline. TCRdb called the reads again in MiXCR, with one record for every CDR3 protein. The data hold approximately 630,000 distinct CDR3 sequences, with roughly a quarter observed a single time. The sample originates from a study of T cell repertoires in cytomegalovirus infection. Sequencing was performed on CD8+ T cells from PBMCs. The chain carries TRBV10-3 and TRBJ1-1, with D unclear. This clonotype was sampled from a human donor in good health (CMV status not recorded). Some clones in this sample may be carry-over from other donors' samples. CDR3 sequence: CAIRADRTTEAFF. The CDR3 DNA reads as TGTGCCATCAGGGCAGACCGAACAACTGAAGCTTTCTTT.